This TCR beta chain was found in a study of tumor-infiltrating lymphocytes in primary liver carcinoma. For this clonotype: The antigen is unknown. As the CDR3 is not closed by the conserved phenylalanine or tryptophan, this likely results from a read error.

Whole-study findings and limits: Whereas tumor region pairs overlapped more, tumor-adjacent and tumor-blood pairs overlapped less. Only about 7-24% of top clones occurred in every one of the five tumor regions.

With roughly 0.5 ug total RNA as template and a constant-region primer, TCR beta cDNA was made. Investigators got TCR beta libraries out of three nested multiplex PCR rounds, done with slightly modified ARM-PCR. PCR rounds one and two used TRBV1-TRBV30 forward primers with a C-beta reverse primer for around 9 cycles each. From the multiplex PCR reads, TCRdb called clonotypes with MiXCR, one entry per CDR3 protein. The sample holds tens of thousands of distinct CDR3 sequences, around 70% seen once. Both RNA and DNA were isolated together from around 20-30 mg of bulk tissue that had not been sorted. V gave up 4 bases and J gave up 7 bases; unmatched junction bases: 16. The length of the CDR3 is 17 residues. Germline V gene lookup returns CDR1 MNHNS and CDR2 SASEGT.

This rearrangement joins TRBV6-1 to TRBJ2-1; the match to TRBD2 covers 7 bases. Sequences were obtained from liver tumor tissue from sampling region 1. Subset defined: tumor region T1, superior pole. This sequence originates from a man aged 40-50 years with primary liver carcinoma and hepatitis B virus infection. CDR3 DNA: TGTGCCAGCAGTGGGAGGTCGTGGGCGGGAGAGGTGAATGAGCAGTTCATC. Protein product: CASSGRSWAGEVNEQFI.